The rows below give T cell receptor beta chains drawn from one sample of a study of T cells in Graves' hyperthyroidism and ophthalmopathy. One entry per CDR3 protein, called by TCRdb with MiXCR from the multiplex PCR reads. The sample has approximately 380,000 distinct CDR3 sequences, about an eighth seen once. The sequencing input was blood. These receptors were taken from a man aged 45 to 65 with Graves' ophthalmopathy. CDR3s include the opening cysteine and the closing phenylalanine or tryptophan. D genes are given only for firm matches. The size entry is marked missing in some rows and otherwise reads once, few, many or a size class.

>TRBJ2-1|TRBV3-1|.|TRBD2
TGTGCCAGCAGCCACCAGGGACTAGTGGGAGACCTATACAATGAGCAGTTCTTC
CASSHQGLVGDLYNEQFF
>TRBJ2-3|TRBV20-1|many|.
TGCAGTGCTTTAACGGATACGCAGTATTTT
CSALTDTQYF
>TRBJ2-3|TRBV7-8|many|TRBD2
TGTGCCAGCAGCCCCAAACTAGCGTGGAGCACAGATACGCAGTATTTT
CASSPKLAWSTDTQYF
>TRBJ2-7|TRBV28|many|TRBD1
TGTGCCAGCAGTTCATTGGGACAGACACCGTACGAGCAGTACTTC
CASSSLGQTPYEQYF
>TRBJ1-5|TRBV15|few|.
TGTGCCACCAGCAGAGATCGGGGCCGCAGTCAGCCCCAGCATTTT
CATSRDRGRSQPQHF
>TRBJ2-3|TRBV15|.|.
TGTGCCACCCAGCCCGAGGTCCTCGGAACATACACAGATACGCAGTATTTT
CATQPEVLGTYTDTQYF
>TRBJ2-1|TRBV7-9|many|.
TGTGCCAGCAGCCCCAAAACGTATAGGCGTAACAATGAGCAGTTCTTC
CASSPKTYRRNNEQFF
>TRBJ2-7|TRBV10-3|many|.
TGTGCCATCAGTGAAGGACTGTACGAGCAGTACTTC
CAISEGLYEQYF
>TRBJ2-7|TRBV7-2|few|.
TGTGCCAGCAGCTTAGTCCCAGGTCCCACCTACGAGCAGTACTTC
CASSLVPGPTYEQYF
>TRBJ1-2|TRBV5-5|few|.
TGTGCCAGCAGCTTGCCCCCGGGAAACTATGGCTACACCTTC
CASSLPPGNYGYTF
>TRBJ2-7|TRBV12-3/TRBV12-4|few|.
TGTGCCAGCAGAAAGGACGGGGGGCAGTACTTC
CASRKDGGQYF
>TRBJ2-2|TRBV2|many|.
TGTGCCAGCAGTACCACAGGGCTGGGTACCGGGGAGCTGTTTTTT
CASSTTGLGTGELFF
>TRBJ2-5|TRBV6-1|.|TRBD2
TGTGCCAGCAGTGAACAGGGACTAGCGGGCAGAGAGACCCAGTACTTC
CASSEQGLAGRETQYF
>TRBJ2-5|TRBV20-1|many|TRBD2
TGCAGTGCTAGAGATAGCCCTAGCGGGAGGGCTGTGACCCAGTACTTC
CSARDSPSGRAVTQYF
>TRBJ2-7|TRBV7-8|many|TRBD2
TGTGCCAGCAGCAAGAGCGGGAGGGCCTACGAGCAGTACTTC
CASSKSGRAYEQYF
>TRBJ2-5|TRBV12-3/TRBV12-4|few|TRBD2
TGTGCCAGCAGTTTTGGCGGGAGGGCCCCGGAGACCCAGTACTTC
CASSFGGRAPETQYF
>TRBJ2-2|TRBV7-3|.|TRBD2
TGTGCCAGCAGCTTAAGGGGACTAGTTACCGGGGAGCTGTTTTTT
CASSLRGLVTGELFF
>TRBJ2-7|TRBV3-1|many|TRBD1
TGTGCCAGCAGTCAGGGGGCAGGGTCCGAGCAGTACTTC
CASSQGAGSEQYF
>TRBJ1-5|TRBV5-6|many|.
TGTGCCAGCAGCTTTAGGAATAGTCAGCCCCAGCATTTT
CASSFRNSQPQHF
>TRBJ1-5|TRBV5-6|few|.
TGTGCCAGCAGCTTCCATAGCGGGGGTGGCAATCAGCCCCAGCATTTT
CASSFHSGGGNQPQHF
>TRBJ2-5|TRBV11-2|once|TRBD2
TGTGCCAGCAGCTTAGTTTCGGGAGGGCCCGAAGAGACCCAGTACTTC
CASSLVSGGPEETQYF
>TRBJ2-3|TRBV19|once|TRBD2
TGTGCCAGTAGTATAAGGAGGGTGCTAGCGGGAGAAGATACGCAGTATTTT
CASSIRRVLAGEDTQYF
>TRBJ1-5|TRBV20-1|many|TRBD1
TGCAGTGCCATCTCCGGACAGGTTAATCAGCCCCAGCATTTT
CSAISGQVNQPQHF
>TRBJ2-3|TRBV11-3|many|.
TGTGCCAGCAGCTTAGTCACAGATACGCAGTATTTT
CASSLVTDTQYF
>TRBJ2-1|TRBV5-1|many|.
TGCGCCAGCAGCACGGGACTGGAGACCTACAATGAGCAGTTCTTC
CASSTGLETYNEQFF
>TRBJ2-1|TRBV28|many|.
TGTGCCAGCAGTTCCGTTTCGCGGGGTTCCTACAATGAGCAGTTCTTC
CASSSVSRGSYNEQFF
>TRBJ1-1|TRBV7-2|many|TRBD1
TGTGCCAGCAGCTTAGAGGGGGCAGGGAATGCTTTCTTT
CASSLEGAGNAFF